This passage covers 9 T cell receptor beta chains from one sample sequenced in a study of neurological immune-mediated disorders (dated 2019 in TCRdb). The method behind the library was 5' RACE. The reads were generated on an Illumina HiSeq 2500. TCRdb reanalyzed the raw reads on its own, using fastp at Q25 for trimming and MiXCR for clone calling, and kept in-frame beta chains. Identical CDR3 protein sequences are pooled into one entry, listed with their most common genes and DNA. This sample has roughly 60,000 distinct CDR3 sequences in its table, and 2% to 3% of those were observed once. The top ten clonotypes cover about 3% of the sample. Material: PBMCs. The receptors stem from a man aged 50 or older with multiple sclerosis.

There are many counts of this clonotype. The chain combines TRBV28 with TRBJ2-1; D possibly corresponds to TRBD1 (6 bases). Deletions cut 8 bases from V and 2 bases from J, with 16 bases between. Looked up from germline, CDR1 is MDHEN and CDR2 is SYDVKM. CDR3 length: 15 amino acids. In DNA, the CDR3 is TGTGCCAGCGCAGCTGCCAGGGGAGCCTACAATGAGCAGTTCTTC. Amino acids: CASAAARGAYNEQFF. The full variable domain, rest sourced from reference TRBV28 and TRBJ2-1, is DVKVTQSSRYLVKRTGEKVFLECVQDMDHENMFWYRQDPGLGLRLIYFSYDVKMKEKGDIPEGYSVSREKKERFSLILESASTNQTSMYLCASAAARGAYNEQFFGPGTRLTVL.

This clonotype showed up many times. The rearrangement uses TRBV18 and TRBJ1-5; 9 bases are a match to TRBD1. J lost 7 bases, V lost 5 bases, and 9 bases had no gene match. This CDR3 has 15 amino acids. Germline CDR1 is KGHSH and CDR2 is LQKENI. The CDR3 DNA reads as TGTGCCAGCTCAGAAACAGGGGGCCCGGGGCAGCCCCAGCATTTT. Protein sequence: CASSETGGPGQPQHF.

This clonotype occurred many times. The chain couples TRBV4-2 to TRBJ1-4; D is possibly TRBD1 (6 bases). The V gene lost 4 bases and the J gene lost 5 bases, with 11 bases spanning the gap. The germline V gene encodes CDR1 LGHNA and CDR2 YNFKEQ. This CDR3 spans 14 amino acids. The CDR3 bases are TGTGCCAGCAGCCGGGGGGGCACAAATGAAAAACTGTTTTTT. Translating gives CASSRGGTNEKLFF.

This rearrangement joins TRBV6-2 or TRBV6-3 to TRBJ1-4; unclear D gene. CDR3 size: 15 residues. The germline gives CDR1 MNHEY, CDR2 SVGEGT. With 0 bases removed from V and 3 bases from J, the gap between germline ends came to 8 bases. The CDR3 spells CASSYSGEPNEKLFF. For the CDR3, the DNA is TGTGCCAGCAGTTACTCCGGGGAGCCTAATGAAAAACTGTTTTTT.

This clonotype was observed at least ten times. This rearrangement joins TRBV9 to TRBJ1-1; D unresolved. The length of the CDR3 is 13 residues. The germline gives CDR1 SGDLS, CDR2 YYNGEE. V lost 1 base to trimming and J lost 2 bases, with 6 bases between them. The CDR3 nucleotides read TGTGCCAGCAGCGTAAGTGGAAACACTGAAGCTTTCTTT. This sequence encodes CASSVSGNTEAFF.

Many counts were recorded for this clonotype. The chain has TRBV10-2 and TRBJ1-5; a weak D match, TRBD1 (6 bases). CDR1 and CDR2 (germline): WSHSY, SAAADI. V dropped 9 bases and J dropped 3 bases, with 12 bases sitting between them. The CDR3 runs 13 residues. The CDR3 DNA reads TGCGCCAGTACAGGGACTCCCAATCAGCCCCAGCATTTT. Its translation: CASTGTPNQPQHF.

This clonotype was picked up many times. The rearrangement joins TRBV7-6 to TRBJ2-7, with a weak D call TRBD1 (6 bases). CDR1 SGHVS and CDR2 FNYEAQ come from the germline V gene. Trimming left V 7 bases short and J 0 bases short, with 13 bases between. The CDR3 has 14 residues. DNA for the CDR3: TGTGCCAGCAAGGGGGAGACCTCCTCCTACGAGCAGTACTTC. Encoded protein: CASKGETSSYEQYF.

This clonotype has ten or more counts. J is TRBJ1-2 and V is TRBV3-1; D ambiguous. Trimming stripped 1 base from V and 6 bases from J, with 9 bases between. The germline gives CDR1 LGHDT, CDR2 YNNKEL (reference sequence). This CDR3 has 13 amino acids. CDR3 DNA: TGTGCCAGCAGCCAAGGAATTGGCGATGGCTACACCTTC. This encodes CASSQGIGDGYTF.

This clonotype was counted ten times or more. The J gene is TRBJ1-3, the V gene TRBV5-1, with D perhaps TRBD1 (6 bases). Germline V gives CDR1 SGHRS, CDR2 YFSETQ. V gave up 4 bases and J gave up 4 bases, with 12 bases separating them. There are 14 residues in the CDR3. This chain's CDR3 is CASSTRGSGNTIYF. CDR3 DNA sequence: TGCGCCAGCAGCACCAGGGGTTCCGGAAACACCATATATTTT.